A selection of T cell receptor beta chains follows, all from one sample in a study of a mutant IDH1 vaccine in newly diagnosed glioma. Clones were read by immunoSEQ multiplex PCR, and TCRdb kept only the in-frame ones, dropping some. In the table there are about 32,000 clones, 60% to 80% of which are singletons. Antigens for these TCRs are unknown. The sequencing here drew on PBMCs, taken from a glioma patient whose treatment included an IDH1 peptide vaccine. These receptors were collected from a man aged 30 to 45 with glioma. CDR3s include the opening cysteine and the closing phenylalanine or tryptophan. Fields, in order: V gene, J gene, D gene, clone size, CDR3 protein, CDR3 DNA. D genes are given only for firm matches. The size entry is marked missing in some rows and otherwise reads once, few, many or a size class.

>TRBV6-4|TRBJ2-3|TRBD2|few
CASSGTSGTDTQYF
TGTGCCAGCAGTGGGACTAGCGGCACAGATACGCAGTATTTT
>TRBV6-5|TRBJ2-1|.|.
CASSYDQLSPQFF
TGTGCCAGCAGTTACGATCAGTTAAGTCCGCAGTTCTTC
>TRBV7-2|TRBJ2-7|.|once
CASSPMPASYEQYF
TGTGCCAGCAGCCCCATGCCAGCATCCTACGAGCAGTACTTC
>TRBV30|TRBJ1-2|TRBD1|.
CAWGTPRDRVSGYTF
TGTGCCTGGGGCACTCCTCGGGACAGGGTTAGTGGCTACACCTTC
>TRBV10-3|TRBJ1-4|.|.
CAISESGGSKLFF
TGTGCCATCAGTGAGTCGGGGGGGTCCAAACTGTTTTTT
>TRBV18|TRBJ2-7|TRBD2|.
CASSEGLAGESYEQYF
TGTGCCAGCTCAGAGGGACTAGCGGGAGAATCCTACGAGCAGTACTTC
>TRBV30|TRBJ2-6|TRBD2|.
CAWTSGSLSGANVLTF
TGTGCCTGGACTAGCGGGAGTCTCTCTGGGGCCAACGTCCTGACTTTC
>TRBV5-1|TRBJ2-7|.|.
CASSFAGTPDYEQYF
TGCGCCAGCAGCTTTGCCGGGACACCTGACTACGAGCAGTACTTC
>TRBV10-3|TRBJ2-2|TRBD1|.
CATIPGGRNTGELFF
TGTGCCACCATCCCAGGGGGCAGGAACACCGGGGAGCTGTTTTTT
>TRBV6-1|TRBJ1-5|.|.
CASSLVIRNQPQHF
TGTGCCAGCAGTCTGGTCATACGCAATCAGCCCCAGCATTTT